Listed below are T cell receptor beta chains from one sample, sequenced in a study of cytomegalovirus exposure and HLA in healthy donors. The protocol was immunoSEQ multiplex PCR, while the TCRdb copy is restricted to in-frame clones and leaves out a portion. This table has 50,000 or so clones, about 73% appearing once. The sample was PBMCs. These receptor sequences come from a man younger than 30 in good health and CMV-seronegative. Both conserved end residues are part of each CDR3. The D gene is left open where the match is weak. Clone size is given for some rows only: seen once, a few or many times, or a class if the clone is expanded.

V	size	length	D	J	CDR3	DNA
TRBV18	NA	14	TRBD2	TRBJ2-5	CASSPWIAGETQYF	TGTGCCAGCTCACCATGGATAGCGGGTGAGACCCAGTACTTC
TRBV30	NA	16	TRBD1	TRBJ1-6	CACSKTRTGHNSPLHF	TGTGCCTGCTCGAAGACAAGGACAGGGCATAATTCACCCCTCCACTTT
TRBV29-1	NA	14	NA	TRBJ2-7	CSIGTGQPYNEQYF	TGCAGCATTGGTACTGGGCAGCCCTACAACGAGCAGTACTTC
TRBV7-2	NA	14	NA	TRBJ1-5	CASSLNQGGQPQHF	TGTGCCAGCAGCTTAAATCAGGGAGGGCAGCCCCAGCATTTT
TRBV6-5	NA	14	TRBD1	TRBJ1-2	CASSPSDRAWGYTF	TGTGCCAGCAGCCCCAGCGACAGGGCGTGGGGCTACACCTTC
TRBV6-5	NA	13	NA	TRBJ1-5	CASRQDGNQPQHF	TGTGCCAGCAGACAGGATGGCAATCAGCCCCAGCATTTT
TRBV5-8	NA	15	TRBD1	TRBJ1-5	CASSEGQGNDQPQHF	TGTGCCAGCAGCGAGGGACAGGGAAACGATCAGCCCCAGCATTTT
TRBV6-5	NA	16	TRBD1	TRBJ1-2	CASSYGTGGRDYGYTF	TGTGCCAGCAGTTACGGGACAGGGGGTAGGGACTATGGCTACACCTTC
TRBV9	NA	14	NA	TRBJ2-7	CASSVRGMSYEQYF	TGTGCCAGCAGCGTCAGGGGTATGTCCTACGAGCAGTACTTC
TRBV10-3	NA	14	TRBD1	TRBJ1-2	CAISPGQGNYGYTF	TGTGCCATCAGTCCGGGACAGGGCAACTATGGCTACACCTTC
TRBV28	NA	13	NA	TRBJ2-7	CASLDSLSYEQYF	TGTGCCAGCCTGGACAGTCTCTCCTACGAGCAGTACTTC
TRBV5-6	NA	17	TRBD1	TRBJ1-2	CASSRGTGPSANYGYTF	TGTGCCAGCAGCCGGGGGACAGGGCCGTCAGCCAACTATGGCTACACCTTC
TRBV6-5	NA	13	NA	TRBJ2-1	CASSYSGLNEQFF	TGTGCCAGCAGTTACTCTGGACTCAATGAGCAGTTCTTC
TRBV29-1	NA	13	NA	TRBJ2-2	CSVVLRHTGELFF	TGCAGCGTTGTTCTTCGTCACACCGGGGAGCTGTTTTTT
TRBV6-5	NA	13	TRBD1	TRBJ1-5	CASSTGSNQPQHF	TGTGCCAGCTCGACAGGGTCCAATCAGCCCCAGCATTTT
TRBV11-2	once	18	NA	TRBJ1-3	CASSLDDYSFSSGNTIYF	TGTGCCAGCAGCTTAGATGATTACAGCTTCTCCTCTGGAAACACCATATATTTT
TRBV25-1	NA	15	NA	TRBJ2-1	CASSEDRASYNEQFF	TGTGCCAGCAGTGAGGACAGAGCCTCCTACAATGAGCAGTTCTTC
TRBV4-2	NA	17	TRBD2	TRBJ2-3	CASSQVGGRAVTDTQYF	TGTGCCAGCAGCCAAGTTGGCGGGAGGGCCGTGACAGATACGCAGTATTTT
TRBV25-1	few	14	TRBD1	TRBJ1-4	CASSKLTGGEKLFF	TGTGCCAGCAGTAAACTCACAGGGGGGGAAAAACTGTTTTTT
TRBV28	NA	15	TRBD1	TRBJ2-7	CASSLLPPGGYEQYF	TGTGCCAGCAGTTTACTCCCCCCAGGGGGCTACGAGCAGTACTTC
TRBV11-2	few	13	NA	TRBJ2-7	CASSLREPHEQYF	TGTGCCAGCAGCTTACGGGAACCCCACGAGCAGTACTTC
TRBV7-2	NA	16	TRBD2	TRBJ2-5	CASSLVRLAVQETQYF	TGTGCCAGCAGCTTAGTCCGACTAGCGGTCCAAGAGACCCAGTACTTC
TRBV10-3	once	14	NA	TRBJ2-7	CAISDRGNSYEQYF	TGTGCCATCAGTGATCGGGGGAATTCCTACGAGCAGTACTTC
TRBV6-6	NA	15	TRBD1	TRBJ2-6	CASRQQGSGANVLTF	TGTGCCAGCAGACAACAGGGGTCTGGGGCCAACGTCCTGACTTTC
TRBV30	NA	13	TRBD2	TRBJ2-1	CAWSVRAGGEQFF	TGTGCCTGGAGTGTACGGGCGGGGGGTGAGCAGTTCTTC
TRBV2	NA	14	NA	TRBJ1-1	CASSGDSPLTEAFF	TGTGCCAGCAGTGGAGACAGTCCCCTCACTGAAGCTTTCTTT
TRBV10-3	medium-sized	13	NA	TRBJ2-1	CAISGGTDNEQFF	TGTGCCATCAGTGGGGGCACAGACAATGAGCAGTTCTTC
TRBV7-2	few	13	NA	TRBJ2-3	CASSYPGIRPQYF	TGTGCCAGCAGCTACCCCGGGATCAGGCCGCAGTATTTT
TRBV10-2	NA	14	TRBD1	TRBJ1-5	CARGTGPSNQPQHF	TGCGCCAGGGGGACAGGTCCCAGCAATCAGCCCCAGCATTTT
TRBV2	NA	13	NA	TRBJ2-7	CASKQSPAGEQYF	TGTGCCAGCAAACAGTCCCCTGCGGGCGAGCAGTACTTC
TRBV5-3	NA	14	NA	TRBJ2-7	CARSGWAHPYEQYF	TGTGCCAGAAGCGGCTGGGCCCATCCCTACGAGCAGTACTTC
TRBV9	NA	15	TRBD1	TRBJ2-1	CASSGPGTGDGEQFF	TGTGCCAGCAGCGGACCCGGGACAGGGGATGGCGAGCAGTTCTTC
TRBV7-8	NA	13	NA	TRBJ1-6	CASSLQDNSPLHF	TGTGCCAGCAGCTTACAGGATAATTCACCCCTCCACTTT
TRBV6-5	NA	15	NA	TRBJ2-2	CASSYSGQITGELFF	TGTGCCAGCAGTTACTCGGGCCAGATCACCGGGGAGCTGTTTTTT
TRBV9	NA	16	TRBD2	TRBJ2-5	CASSGGLAGGLETQYF	TGTGCCAGCAGCGGTGGACTAGCGGGAGGGCTTGAGACCCAGTACTTC
TRBV5-6	NA	14	TRBD2	TRBJ2-7	CASRPGLAQHEQYF	TGTGCCAGCAGGCCGGGACTAGCGCAACACGAGCAGTACTTC
TRBV13	NA	16	NA	TRBJ2-6	CASEAPRIGGANVLTF	TGTGCCAGCGAGGCGCCGCGGATCGGTGGGGCCAACGTCCTGACTTTC
TRBV28	NA	15	TRBD1	TRBJ1-5	CASGTRQGGNQPQHF	TGTGCCAGCGGAACCCGACAGGGGGGCAATCAGCCCCAGCATTTT
TRBV7-9	NA	17	NA	TRBJ1-5	CASSSDRNDFSNQPQHF	TGTGCCAGCAGCTCCGACAGAAACGATTTTAGCAATCAGCCCCAGCATTTT
TRBV2	NA	15	NA	TRBJ1-5	CASSGTVYSNQPQHF	TGTGCCAGCAGTGGGACAGTATATAGCAATCAGCCCCAGCATTTT
TRBV10-3	NA	14	NA	TRBJ1-1	CAISKPGQNTEAFF	TGTGCCATCAGCAAGCCGGGACAGAACACTGAAGCTTTCTTT
TRBV29-1	few	12	TRBD1	TRBJ2-3	CSVRGQVDTQYF	TGCAGCGTAAGGGGACAGGTAGATACGCAGTATTTT
TRBV10-1	few	14	NA	TRBJ2-1	CASSENSRPSEQFF	TGCGCCAGCAGTGAGAACTCTAGACCTTCTGAGCAGTTCTTC
TRBV6-6	few	14	NA	TRBJ1-5	CASSLQEINQPQHF	TGTGCCAGCAGCTTACAGGAAATCAATCAGCCCCAGCATTTT
TRBV2	few	16	TRBD1	TRBJ1-1	CASRDRGRLLNTEAFF	TGTGCCAGCAGGGACAGGGGGCGACTTTTGAACACTGAAGCTTTCTTT
TRBV5-4	NA	13	NA	TRBJ1-1	CASSLGQAPVTFF	TGTGCCAGCAGCCTTGGGCAGGCGCCTGTAACTTTCTTT
TRBV25-1	few	15	TRBD1	TRBJ1-2	CASSDNRGKTYGYTF	TGTGCCAGCAGTGACAACAGGGGTAAGACCTATGGCTACACCTTC
TRBV7-2	NA	14	NA	TRBJ2-5	CASSFAGAGETQYF	TGTGCCAGCAGCTTCGCAGGGGCAGGAGAGACCCAGTACTTC
TRBV15	NA	15	TRBD2	TRBJ2-7	CATSRPSGRGAEQYF	TGTGCCACCAGCAGACCTAGCGGGAGAGGGGCCGAGCAGTACTTC
TRBV20-1	NA	11	NA	TRBJ2-7	CSGYDGYEQYF	TGCAGCGGGTACGACGGCTACGAGCAGTACTTC